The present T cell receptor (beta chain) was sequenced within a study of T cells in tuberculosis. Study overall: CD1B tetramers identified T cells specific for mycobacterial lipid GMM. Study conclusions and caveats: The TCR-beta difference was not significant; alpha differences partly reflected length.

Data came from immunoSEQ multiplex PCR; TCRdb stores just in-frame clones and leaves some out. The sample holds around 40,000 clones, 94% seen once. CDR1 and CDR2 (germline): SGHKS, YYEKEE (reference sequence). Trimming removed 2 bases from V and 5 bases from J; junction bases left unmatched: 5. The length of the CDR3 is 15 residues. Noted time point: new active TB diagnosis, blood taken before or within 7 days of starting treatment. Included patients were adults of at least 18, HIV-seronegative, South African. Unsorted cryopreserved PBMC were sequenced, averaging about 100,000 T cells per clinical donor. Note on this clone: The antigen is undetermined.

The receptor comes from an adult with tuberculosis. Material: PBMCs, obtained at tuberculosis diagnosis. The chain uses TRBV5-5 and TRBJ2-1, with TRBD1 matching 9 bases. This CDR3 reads CASSFSGQGNNEQFF. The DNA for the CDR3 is TGTGCCAGCAGCTTCTCGGGACAGGGTAACAATGAGCAGTTCTTC.